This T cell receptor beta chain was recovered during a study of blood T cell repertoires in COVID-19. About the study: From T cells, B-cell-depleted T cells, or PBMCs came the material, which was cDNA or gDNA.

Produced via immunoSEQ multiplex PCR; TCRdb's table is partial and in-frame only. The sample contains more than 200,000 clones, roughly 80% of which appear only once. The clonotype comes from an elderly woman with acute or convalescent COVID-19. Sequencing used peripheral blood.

The CDR3 protein is CASSPPGTGGNQPQHF. Here the CDR3 DNA reads TGTGCCAGCTCACCCCCCGGGACGGGGGGGAATCAGCCCCAGCATTTT. The rearrangement uses TRBV18 and TRBJ1-5; D may be TRBD1 (5 bases). Trimming took off 3 bases at V and 4 bases at J, with 16 bases between the two ends. Germline CDR1 and CDR2: KGHSH and LQKENI. CDR3 length: 16 amino acids.